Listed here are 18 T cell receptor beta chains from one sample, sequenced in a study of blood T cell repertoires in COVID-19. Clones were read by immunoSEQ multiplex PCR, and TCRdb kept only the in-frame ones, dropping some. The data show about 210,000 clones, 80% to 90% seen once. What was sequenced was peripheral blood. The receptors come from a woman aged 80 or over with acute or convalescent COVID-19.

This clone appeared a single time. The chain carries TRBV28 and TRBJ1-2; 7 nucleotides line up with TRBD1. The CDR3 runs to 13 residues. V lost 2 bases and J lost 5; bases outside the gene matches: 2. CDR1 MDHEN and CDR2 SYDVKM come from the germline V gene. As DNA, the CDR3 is TGTGCCAGCAGTTTAGCGGGACAGTATGGCTACACCTTC. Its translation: CASSLAGQYGYTF.

CDR3 region: CSVEGRQGSLHEQYF. The CDR3 nucleotides are TGCAGCGTTGAAGGTCGGCAGGGGTCGTTACACGAGCAGTACTTC. V is TRBV29-1 and J is TRBJ2-7; D possibly corresponds to TRBD1 (6 bases). Between the trimmed V and J ends, which lost 1 base and 5 bases, there was a span of 18 bases. Germline V gives CDR1 SQVTM, CDR2 ANQGSEA. CDR3 length: 15 amino acids.

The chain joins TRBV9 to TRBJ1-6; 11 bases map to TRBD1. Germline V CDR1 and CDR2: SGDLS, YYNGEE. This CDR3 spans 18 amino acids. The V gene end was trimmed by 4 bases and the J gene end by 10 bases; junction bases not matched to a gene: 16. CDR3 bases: TGTGCCAGCAGCCCCTCGATTCTGTTGGGACAGGGGGAGTCACCCCTCCACTTT. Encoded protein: CASSPSILLGQGESPLHF.

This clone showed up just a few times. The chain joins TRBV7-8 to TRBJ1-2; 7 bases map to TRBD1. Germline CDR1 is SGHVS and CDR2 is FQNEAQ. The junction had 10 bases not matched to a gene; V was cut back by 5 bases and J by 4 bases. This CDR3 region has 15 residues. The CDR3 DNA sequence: TGTGCCAGCAGCCAACAGCCGGGACAGTTCTATGGCTACACCTTC. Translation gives CASSQQPGQFYGYTF.

The CDR3 loop is CASSLTSPYEQYF. The CDR3 DNA sequence: TGCGCCAGCAGCTTAACATCCCCCTACGAGCAGTACTTC. The rearrangement links TRBV5-1 to TRBJ2-7, with D hard to call. In germline, CDR1 is SGHRS, CDR2 YFSETQ. V was shortened by 2 bases and J by 2 bases, with 8 bases between the two germline ends. This CDR3 is built from 13 residues.

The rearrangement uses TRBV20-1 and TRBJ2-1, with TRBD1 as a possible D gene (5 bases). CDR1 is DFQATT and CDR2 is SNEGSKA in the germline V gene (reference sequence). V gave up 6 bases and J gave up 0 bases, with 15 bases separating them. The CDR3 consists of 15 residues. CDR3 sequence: CSASGAPDSYNEQFF. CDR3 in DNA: TGCAGTGCCAGTGGGGCCCCCGACTCCTACAATGAGCAGTTCTTC.

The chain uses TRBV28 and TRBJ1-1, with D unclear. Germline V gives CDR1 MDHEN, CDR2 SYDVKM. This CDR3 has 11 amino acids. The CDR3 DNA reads TGTGGGACGGACTCCCCAATGAAAGCTTTCTTT. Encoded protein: CGTDSPMKAFF.

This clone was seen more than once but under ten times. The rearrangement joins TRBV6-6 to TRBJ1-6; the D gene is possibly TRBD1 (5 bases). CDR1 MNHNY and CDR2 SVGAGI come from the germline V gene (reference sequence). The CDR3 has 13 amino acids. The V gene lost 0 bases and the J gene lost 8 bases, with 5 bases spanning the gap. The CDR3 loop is CASSYSTDSPLHF. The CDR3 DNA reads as TGTGCCAGCAGTTACTCGACAGATTCACCCCTCCACTTT.

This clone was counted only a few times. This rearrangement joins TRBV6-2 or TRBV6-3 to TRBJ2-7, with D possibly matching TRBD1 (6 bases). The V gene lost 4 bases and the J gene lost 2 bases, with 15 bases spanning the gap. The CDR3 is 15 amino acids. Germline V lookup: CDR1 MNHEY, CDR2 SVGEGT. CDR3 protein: CASSSVRDKPYEQYF. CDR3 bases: TGTGCCAGCAGTTCGGTCCGGGACAAGCCCTACGAGCAGTACTTC.

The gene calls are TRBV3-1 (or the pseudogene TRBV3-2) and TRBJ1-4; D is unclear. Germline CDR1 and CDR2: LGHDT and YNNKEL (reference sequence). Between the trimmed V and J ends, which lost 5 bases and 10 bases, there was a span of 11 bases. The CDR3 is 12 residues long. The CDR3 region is CASSFRERKLFF. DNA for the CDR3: TGTGCCAGCAGCTTCCGGGAGCGAAAACTGTTTTTT.

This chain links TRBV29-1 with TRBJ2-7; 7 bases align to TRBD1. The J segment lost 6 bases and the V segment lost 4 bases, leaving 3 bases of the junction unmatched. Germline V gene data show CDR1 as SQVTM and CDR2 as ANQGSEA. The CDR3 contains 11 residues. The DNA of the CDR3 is TGCAGCGTTGGCGCAGGGGGCGAGCAGTACTTC. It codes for CSVGAGGEQYF.

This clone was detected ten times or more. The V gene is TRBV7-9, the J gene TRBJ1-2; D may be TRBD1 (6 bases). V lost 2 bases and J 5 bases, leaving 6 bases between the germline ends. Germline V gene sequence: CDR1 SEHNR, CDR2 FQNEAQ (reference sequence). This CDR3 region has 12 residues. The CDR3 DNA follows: TGTGCCAGCAGCTTAACAGGGTATGGCTACACCTTC. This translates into CASSLTGYGYTF.

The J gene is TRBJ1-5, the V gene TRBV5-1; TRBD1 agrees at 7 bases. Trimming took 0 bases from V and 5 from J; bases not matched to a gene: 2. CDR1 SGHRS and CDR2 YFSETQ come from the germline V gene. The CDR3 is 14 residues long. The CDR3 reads CASSLGQGDQPQHF. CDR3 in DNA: TGCGCCAGCAGCTTGGGACAGGGTGATCAGCCCCAGCATTTT. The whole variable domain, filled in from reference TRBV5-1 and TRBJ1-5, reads KAGVTQTPRYLIKTRGQQVTLSCSPISGHRSVSWYQQTPGQGLQFLFEYFSETQRNKGNFPGRFSGRQFSNSRSEMNVSTLELGDSALYLCASSLGQGDQPQHFGDGTRLSIL.

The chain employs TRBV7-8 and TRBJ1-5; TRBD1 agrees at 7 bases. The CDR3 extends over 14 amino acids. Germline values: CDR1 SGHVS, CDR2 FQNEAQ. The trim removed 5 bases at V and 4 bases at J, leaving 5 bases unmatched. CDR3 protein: CASSIRDSNQPQHF. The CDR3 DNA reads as TGTGCCAGCAGCATCCGGGACAGTAATCAGCCCCAGCATTTT. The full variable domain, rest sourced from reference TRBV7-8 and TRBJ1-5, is GAGVSQSPRYKVAKRGQDVALRCDPISGHVSLFWYQQALGQGPEFLTYFQNEAQLDKSGLPSDRFFAERPEGSVSTLKIQRTQQEDSAVYLCASSIRDSNQPQHFGDGTRLSIL.

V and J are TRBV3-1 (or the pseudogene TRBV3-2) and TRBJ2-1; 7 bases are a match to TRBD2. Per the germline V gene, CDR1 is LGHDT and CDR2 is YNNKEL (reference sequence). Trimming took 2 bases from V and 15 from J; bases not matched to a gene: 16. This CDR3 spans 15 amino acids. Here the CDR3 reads CASSQTGTIPNESFF. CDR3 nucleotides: TGTGCCAGCAGCCAAACTGGGACTATCCCTAATGAGTCGTTCTTC.

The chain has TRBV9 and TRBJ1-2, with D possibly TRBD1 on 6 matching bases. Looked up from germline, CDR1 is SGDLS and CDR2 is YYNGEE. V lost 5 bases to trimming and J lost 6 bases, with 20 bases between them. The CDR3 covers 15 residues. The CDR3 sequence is CASRDSVRQRDGYTF. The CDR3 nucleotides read TGTGCCAGCAGGGACAGCGTCCGACAACGGGATGGCTACACCTTC.

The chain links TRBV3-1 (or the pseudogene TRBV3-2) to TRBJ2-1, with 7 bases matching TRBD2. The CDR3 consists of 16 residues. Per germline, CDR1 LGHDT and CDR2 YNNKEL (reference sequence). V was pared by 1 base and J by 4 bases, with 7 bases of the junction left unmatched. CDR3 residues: CASSQGRPSGYNEQFF. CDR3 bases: TGTGCCAGCAGCCAAGGGAGGCCTAGCGGATACAATGAGCAGTTCTTC.

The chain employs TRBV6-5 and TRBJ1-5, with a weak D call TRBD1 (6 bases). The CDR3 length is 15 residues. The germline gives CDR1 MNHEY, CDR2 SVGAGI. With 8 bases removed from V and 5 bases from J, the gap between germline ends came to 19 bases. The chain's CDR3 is CASHNQGLPHQPQHF. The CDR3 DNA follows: TGTGCCAGCCACAACCAGGGGCTACCCCATCAGCCCCAGCATTTT.